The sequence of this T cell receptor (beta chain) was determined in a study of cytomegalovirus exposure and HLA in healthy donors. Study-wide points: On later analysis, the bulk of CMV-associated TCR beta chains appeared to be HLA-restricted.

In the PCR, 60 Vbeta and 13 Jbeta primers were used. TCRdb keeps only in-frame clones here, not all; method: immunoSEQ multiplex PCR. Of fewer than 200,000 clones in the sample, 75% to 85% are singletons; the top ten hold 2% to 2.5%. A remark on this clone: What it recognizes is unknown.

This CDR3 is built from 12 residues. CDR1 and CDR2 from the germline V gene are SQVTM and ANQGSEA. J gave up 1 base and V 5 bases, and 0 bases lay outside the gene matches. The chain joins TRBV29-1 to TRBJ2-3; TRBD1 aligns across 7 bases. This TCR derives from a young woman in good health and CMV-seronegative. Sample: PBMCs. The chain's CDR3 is CSVTGGTDTQYF. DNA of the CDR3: TGCAGCGTTACAGGGGGCACAGATACGCAGTATTTT.